The 19 T cell receptor beta chains below were found in one sample sequenced in a study of post-analysis software for immune sequencing data. Study findings and constraints: Five TRBV segments, including TRBV5-6, TRBV5-1 and TRBV20-1, were more frequent in patients than controls.

cDNA libraries for TCR beta contained unique molecular identifiers. TCRdb reprocessed the PCR reads via MiXCR and lists one record per CDR3 protein. The sample lists approximately 660,000 distinct CDR3 sequences; more than 50% were seen once. These receptors are not linked to any known antigen. Sequencing input: blood. These receptors came from a girl aged 2 to 10 with multiple sclerosis.

The chain links TRBV7-8 to TRBJ2-3; 11 bases line up with TRBD2. Germline CDR1 is SGHVS and CDR2 is FQNEAQ. V shed 5 bases and J 3 bases; nucleotides not matched to a gene: 10. The CDR3 has 17 amino acids. The CDR3 protein is CASSPSGRKLGTDTQYF. For the CDR3, the DNA is TGTGCCAGCAGCCCTAGCGGGAGGAAATTAGGGACAGATACGCAGTATTTT.

The J gene is TRBJ2-1, the V gene TRBV3-1, with 12 positions matching TRBD2. The CDR3 runs to 18 residues. V lost 0 bases and J lost 13; bases outside the gene matches: 16. Germline V CDR1 and CDR2: LGHDT, YNNKEL (reference sequence). CDR3 in amino acids: CASSQDGGGLAGVEPQFF. For the CDR3, the DNA is TGTGCCAGCAGCCAAGATGGAGGGGGACTAGCGGGTGTCGAACCTCAGTTCTTC.

This clonotype was recorded once. V is TRBV12-3 or TRBV12-4 and J is TRBJ2-7, with D perhaps TRBD1 (5 bases). The J call is in doubt because the DNA end fits TRBJ2-4 better. There are 13 residues in the CDR3. In DNA form, the CDR3 reads TGTGCCAGCAGTTCAGGGATCCCAAACATTCAGTACTTC. The encoded protein is CASSSGIPNIQYF.

The rearrangement joins TRBV5-1 to TRBJ2-1; D remains ambiguous. V lost 3 bases and J 2 bases, leaving 12 bases between the germline ends. This CDR3 contains 15 residues. Germline assignment: CDR1 SGHRS and CDR2 YFSETQ. As DNA, the CDR3 is TGCGCCAGCAGCTCTCAGAGAGCAGCCTACAATGAGCAGTTCTTC. Its protein is CASSSQRAAYNEQFF.

V gene TRBV5-1 combines with J gene TRBJ2-1; D unclear. Trimming removed 0 bases at V and 5 bases at J, with 12 bases between. The CDR3 consists of 15 residues. Germline assignment: CDR1 SGHRS and CDR2 YFSETQ. This CDR3 is CASSLDGSQDNEQFF. Here the CDR3 DNA reads TGCGCCAGCAGCTTGGATGGTTCCCAAGACAATGAGCAGTTCTTC.

This clonotype was detected a few times. The rearrangement joins TRBV5-5 to TRBJ2-7; 9 bases match TRBD1. There are 14 residues in the CDR3. V shed 0 bases and J 3 bases; nucleotides not matched to a gene: 1. Germline V gene data show CDR1 as SGHKS and CDR2 as YYEKEE (reference sequence). The CDR3 nucleotides read TGTGCCAGCAGCTTGGGGGACAGGGTCTACGAGCAGTACTTC. It specifies CASSLGDRVYEQYF. The whole variable domain, remainder taken from reference TRBV5-5 and TRBJ2-7, is DAGVTQSPTHLIKTRGQQVTLRCSPISGHKSVSWYQQVLGQGPQFIFQYYEKEERGRGNFPDRFSARQFPNYSSELNVNALLLGDSALYLCASSLGDRVYEQYFGPGTRLTVT.

The rearrangement joins TRBV6-2 or TRBV6-3 to TRBJ2-1; the match to TRBD2 covers 8 bases. Germline lookup yields CDR1 MNHEY and CDR2 SVGEGT. The CDR3 is 15 residues long. The V and J ends lost 5 bases and 0 bases, in that order; junction bases with no gene match: 3. The CDR3 sequence: CASSKSGGSYNEQFF. The DNA for the CDR3 is TGTGCCAGCAGTAAAAGCGGGGGCTCCTACAATGAGCAGTTCTTC.

This chain joins TRBV5-1 and TRBJ2-3; D is undetermined. Trimming took off 4 bases at V and 5 bases at J, with 14 bases between the two ends. The CDR3 runs to 14 residues. Per germline, CDR1 SGHRS and CDR2 YFSETQ. The CDR3 loop reads CASSAPNRGDTQYF. The CDR3 DNA reads as TGCGCCAGCAGCGCCCCAAACAGAGGAGATACGCAGTATTTT.

The J gene is TRBJ1-2, the V gene TRBV18; D is ambiguous. The CDR3 totals 15 residues. The germline gives CDR1 KGHSH, CDR2 LQKENI. Trimming stripped 4 bases from V and 4 bases from J, with 16 bases between. CDR3 sequence: CASSRLDREPYGYTF. CDR3 in DNA: TGTGCCAGCTCACGCCTTGACCGAGAACCCTATGGCTACACCTTC.

This clonotype was picked up a small number of times. The chain carries TRBV12-3 or TRBV12-4 and TRBJ2-1; the D gene could be TRBD1 or TRBD2 (6 bases each). There are 13 residues in the CDR3. V lost 8 bases and J lost 6, with 14 bases in between. CDR3 region: CASVNEGGNEQFF. The DNA for the CDR3 is TGTGCCAGCGTCAATGAGGGGGGCAATGAGCAGTTCTTC.

This clonotype was detected only once. The rearrangement uses TRBV20-1 and TRBJ2-1; 8 bases match TRBD2. Per the germline V gene, CDR1 is DFQATT and CDR2 is SNEGSKA (reference sequence). Losses at the gene ends were 6 bases for V and 1 base for J; bases not matched to a gene: 8. The CDR3 has 15 amino acids. CDR3 in DNA: TGCAGTGCGGAAAAGCGGGAGACATCCTACAATGAGCAGTTCTTC. Its translation is CSAEKRETSYNEQFF.

This clonotype appeared a single time. V usage is TRBV6-5 and J usage is TRBJ2-3; the match to TRBD1 covers 7 bases. The germline V gene encodes CDR1 MNHEY and CDR2 SVGAGI. V was pared by 5 bases and J by 1 base, with 6 bases of the junction left unmatched. The CDR3 sequence is 15 residues long. The CDR3: CASSRDRDGTDTQYF. The CDR3 bases are TGTGCCAGCAGTCGCGACAGGGATGGCACAGATACGCAGTATTTT.

J is TRBJ2-2 and V is TRBV7-6; tentatively, D is TRBD1 (5 bases). Germline CDR1 reads SGHVS; CDR2 reads FNYEAQ. The CDR3 totals 16 residues. Trimming pared 2 bases from V and 6 bases from J, leaving 16 bases between. The chain's CDR3 is CASSLQRRGLAGELFF. CDR3 bases: TGTGCCAGCAGCTTACAACGAAGGGGTTTGGCCGGGGAGCTGTTTTTT.

This clonotype showed up just a few times. The rearrangement joins TRBV29-1 to TRBJ2-3; tentative D call: TRBD2 (6 bases). This CDR3 is 13 amino acids long. The germline gives CDR1 SQVTM, CDR2 ANQGSEA. V lost 4 bases, J lost 4 bases, and 12 bases lay in between. CDR3 sequence reads: CSVVTGGADTQYF. The CDR3 DNA reads as TGCAGCGTTGTTACCGGGGGAGCAGATACGCAGTATTTT.

On this clonotype: A read error may produce the germline difference seen at one junction end. V usage is TRBV6-5 and J usage is TRBJ1-1, with D unclear. The CDR3 has 13 amino acids. Germline assignment: CDR1 MNHEY and CDR2 SVGAGI. CDR3 loop: CAGSPRGNTEAFF. CDR3 nucleotides: TGTGCCGGCAGTCCCCGGGGGAACACTGAAGCTTTCTTT.

The chain employs TRBV7-9 and TRBJ2-1; 9 bases are shared with TRBD2. The J segment lost 0 bases and the V segment lost 2 bases, leaving 5 bases of the junction unmatched. CDR1 is SEHNR, CDR2 FQNEAQ, per germline (reference sequence). This CDR3 is built from 17 residues. CDR3 DNA: TGTGCCAGCAGCTTACGTAGCGGGAGTGTCTCCTACAATGAGCAGTTCTTC. Its translation is CASSLRSGSVSYNEQFF.

A few counts support this clonotype. V usage is TRBV18 and J usage is TRBJ2-7, with D hard to call. The DNA end is a closer match to TRBJ2-5, so the J assignment may be wrong. In germline, CDR1 is KGHSH, CDR2 LQKENI. The length of the CDR3 is 13 residues. CDR3 coding DNA: TGTGCCAGCTCACCTTTGGAAAAAGAGACCCAGTACTTC. It translates to CASSPLEKETQYF.

The gene calls are TRBV4-3 and TRBJ2-1; TRBD2 aligns across 7 bases. CDR1 LGHNA and CDR2 YSLEER come from the germline V gene. This CDR3 contains 14 residues. V lost 6 bases, J lost 4 bases, and 6 bases stayed unmatched. The CDR3 nucleotides read TGCGCCAGCAGTCGCGGGACTACGTACAATGAGCAGTTCTTC. This encodes CASSRGTTYNEQFF.

This chain uses TRBV4-3 with TRBJ2-5, with a tentative D call TRBD2 (5 bases). V was trimmed by 0 bases and J by 5 bases, leaving 19 bases between them. Per germline, CDR1 LGHNA and CDR2 YSLEER. CDR3 size: 17 residues. CDR3 nucleotide sequence: TGCGCCAGCAGCCAAGACGCTTTGGCGCGGGTTCGGGAGACCCAGTACTTC. Encoded protein: CASSQDALARVRETQYF.